The T cell receptor beta chain under discussion was sequenced for a study of blood T cell repertoires in COVID-19. Germline V lookup: CDR1 ENHRY, CDR2 SYGVKD. The CDR3 runs to 12 residues. V was cut by 11 bases and J by 0 bases, with 11 bases left in between. In the source study's methods: Researchers report that nucleated cell counts were estimated from reference gene primer amplification. Only in-frame clones appear in the TCRdb table, and some are missing; sequencing was by immunoSEQ multiplex PCR. The V and J calls and clone size were taken over from that table, and D and trimming were inferred from the DNA. The sample lists about 80,000 clones, approximately 80% occurring once.

This chain connects TRBV10-3 to TRBJ2-7, with unresolved D. This TCR was sampled from a woman aged 70 to 79 with acute or convalescent COVID-19. Sequencing was done on a sample of peripheral blood. This CDR3 reads CAVMGDSYEQYF. The CDR3 DNA sequence: TGTGCCGTTATGGGCGACTCCTACGAGCAGTACTTC.